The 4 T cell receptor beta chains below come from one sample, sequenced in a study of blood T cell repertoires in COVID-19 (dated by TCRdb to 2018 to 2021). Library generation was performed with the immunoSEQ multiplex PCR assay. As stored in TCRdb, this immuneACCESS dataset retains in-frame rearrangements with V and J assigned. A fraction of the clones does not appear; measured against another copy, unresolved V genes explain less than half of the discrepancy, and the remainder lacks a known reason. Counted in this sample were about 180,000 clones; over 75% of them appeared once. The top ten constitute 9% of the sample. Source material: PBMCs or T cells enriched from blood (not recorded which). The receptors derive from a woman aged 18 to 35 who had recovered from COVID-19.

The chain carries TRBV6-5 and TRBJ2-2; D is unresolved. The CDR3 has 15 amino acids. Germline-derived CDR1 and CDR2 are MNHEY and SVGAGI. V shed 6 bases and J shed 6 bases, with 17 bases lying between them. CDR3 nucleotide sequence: TGTGCCAGCAGCCCCGGTAACCAGCAGGCCGGGGAGCTGTTTTTT. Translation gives CASSPGNQQAGELFF.

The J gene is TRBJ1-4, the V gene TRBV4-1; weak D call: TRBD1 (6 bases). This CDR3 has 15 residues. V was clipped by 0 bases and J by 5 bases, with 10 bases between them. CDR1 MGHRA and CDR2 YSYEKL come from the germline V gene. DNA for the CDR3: TGCGCCAGCAGCCAAGAAGCAGGGGCGAATGAAAAACTGTTTTTT. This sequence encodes CASSQEAGANEKLFF.

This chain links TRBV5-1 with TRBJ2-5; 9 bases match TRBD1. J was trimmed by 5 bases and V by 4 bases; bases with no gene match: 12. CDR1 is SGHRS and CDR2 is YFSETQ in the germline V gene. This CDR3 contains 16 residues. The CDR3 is CASSPGGTGFGETQYF. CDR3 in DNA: TGCGCCAGCAGCCCCGGCGGGACAGGGTTTGGGGAGACCCAGTACTTC.

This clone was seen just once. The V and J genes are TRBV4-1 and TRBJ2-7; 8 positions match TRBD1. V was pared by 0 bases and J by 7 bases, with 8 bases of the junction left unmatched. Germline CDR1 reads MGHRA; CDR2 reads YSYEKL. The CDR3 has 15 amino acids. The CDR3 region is CASSQDLWTGREQYF. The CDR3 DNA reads TGCGCCAGCAGCCAAGATCTTTGGACAGGGAGAGAGCAGTACTTC.